Here is one TCR beta chain with its context. Its recognized antigen is unknown. Base qualities were left out, and no much larger clone turns up one base away. This sample was included in a study of blood T cell repertoires in COVID-19 (dated by TCRdb to the early 2020s). With respect to the entire study: Collaborator samples came from the United States, Italy and Spain and covered acute and convalescent phases of COVID-19. Where HLA class I and class II types were available, the types were taken from metadata supplied by the sample provider, not from assay-based typing. Deeply sampled blood TCRbeta repertoires from subjects exposed to, actively infected with, or recovered from COVID-19 were included in the dataset. The prospective study material was composed of cDNA or gDNA derived from T cells, B-cell-depleted T cells, or PBMCs. Sample metadata almost always included a de-identified subject ID, COVID-19 status, age in years and sex. The repertoires were made available in a free public database intended to serve as a resource for research on the immune response to SARS-CoV-2. Samples came from the ongoing ImmuneRACE study (first 160 participants) plus 1,254 subjects from 6 global collaborators. The study at large found these results: How much clinical and demographic metadata was included differed by source and by participant, and the metadata was provided uncurated.

Whole blood was collected in K2EDTA tubes by collaborating institutions according to the institutions' own protocols. For TCRbeta analysis, collaborators shipped samples in one of three forms: frozen whole blood, isolated PBMCs, or DNA extracted from either of those sample types. Measured from the cysteine to the phenylalanine, the CDR3 is 17 residues long. Left in the record is the CDR3 DNA by itself, 51 bases read in frame from the first base. V ends up 4 bases short and J 2 bases short, with an unmatched junction base count of 7. CDR1 is given as MGHRA and CDR2 as YSYEKL, both from the germline V gene. The immunoSEQ Assay, a bias-controlled multiplex PCR, was used to amplify TCRbeta CDR3 regions from genomic DNA. As for the original processing: The number of nucleated cells in each sample was estimated by amplification of reference gene primers within the assay. To quantify the absolute abundance of each unique TCRbeta CDR3 rearrangement, sequence reads were collapsed and filtered. For each sample, productive Simpson clonality was calculated as the square root of Simpson's diversity index across productive rearrangements. TCRdb's version of the immuneACCESS table is confined to in-frame rearrangements and falls short of the full clone set. An unresolved V gene accounts for under half of the shortfall where checked; the remainder is of unknown origin. V, J and clone size derive from that table, while D and trimming were established from the DNA sequence. A total of over 95,000 clones appear in this sample, over 70% of them only once. The ten most abundant clones make up approximately 1.5% of the sample.

This TCR came from a man in his fifties with acute or convalescent COVID-19. The V and J genes are TRBV4-1 and TRBJ1-3; 11 bases in between match TRBD1. The sequenced sample consisted of peripheral blood. The nucleotide sequence is TGCGCCAGCAGCCTCGGACAGGGGGCTGTTGCTGGAAACACCATATATTTT. Its coded protein is CASSLGQGAVAGNTIYF.